A selection of T cell receptor beta chains follows, all from one sample in a study of T cell responses to AZD1222 COVID-19 vaccine. Method: immunoSEQ multiplex PCR; TCRdb's copy keeps in-frame clones and lacks some. The data show around 50,000 clones, with approximately 84% seen just once and approximately 16% held by the top ten. The source material was peripheral blood, sampled on day 0 of AZD1222 vaccination. The receptors shown here come from an adult in good health. Both conserved end residues are part of each CDR3. D genes are given only for firm matches. The size of a clone is reported for some rows only, either as once, few or many, or as a class for expanded clones.

TRBJ1-6 | TRBV27 | NA | once | TGTGCCAGCAGTTCGGACCGACCTCCACCCCTCCACTTT | CASSSDRPPPLHF
TRBJ2-7 | TRBV4-1 | TRBD1 | NA | TGCGCCAGCAGCCAAGCAGGGGGCTCCTACGAGCAGTACTTC | CASSQAGGSYEQYF
TRBJ2-7 | TRBV11-1 | NA | NA | TGTGCCAGCAGCTTAGGTTCCTACGAGCAGTACTTC | CASSLGSYEQYF
TRBJ2-7 | TRBV11-2 | TRBD1 | NA | TGTGCCAGCAGCTTAGTGGGGACAGGGGTGGTCGGACCCTACGAGCAGTACTTC | CASSLVGTGVVGPYEQYF
TRBJ2-1 | TRBV11-3 | NA | NA | TGTGCCAGCAGCTTGGGATGGAGGGAGCAGTTCTTC | CASSLGWREQFF
TRBJ1-4 | TRBV4-1 | NA | NA | TGCGCCAGCAGCCAAGTGTCAGGCTCCAATGAAAAACTGTTTTTT | CASSQVSGSNEKLFF
TRBJ1-1 | TRBV3-1/TRBV3-2 | NA | NA | TGTGCCAGCAGCCTCATTGCGGTTGGGAACACTGAAGCTTTCTTT | CASSLIAVGNTEAFF
TRBJ1-3 | TRBV7-2 | NA | NA | TGTGCCAGCAGCTTGGACGGACTCAACCCTGGAAACACCATATATTTT | CASSLDGLNPGNTIYF
TRBJ1-1 | TRBV18 | NA | once | TGTGCCAGCTCTAGAGGAGGTACTTTGAACACTGAAGCTTTCTTT | CASSRGGTLNTEAFF
TRBJ2-6 | TRBV11-1 | NA | NA | TGTGCCAGCAGCTTTGTTTGGTCAGCTGGGGCCAACGTCCTGACTTTC | CASSFVWSAGANVLTF
TRBJ2-3 | TRBV7-3 | TRBD2 | NA | TGTGCCAGCAGCCTCCTAGCGGAGATCACAGATACGCAGTATTTT | CASSLLAEITDTQYF
TRBJ1-6 | TRBV7-8 | TRBD1 | NA | TGTGCCAGCAGCTTTTCCAGACAGGGGATTTCACCCCTCCACTTT | CASSFSRQGISPLHF
TRBJ2-1 | TRBV27 | NA | NA | TGTGCCAGCAGTTTATCTCGGGCCCAAGGTGAGCAGTTCTTC | CASSLSRAQGEQFF
TRBJ2-6 | TRBV4-3 | TRBD1 | once | TGCGCCAGCAGCCAAGGAACAGGGGCAAGCTCTGGGGCCAACGTCCTGACTTTC | CASSQGTGASSGANVLTF
TRBJ2-1 | TRBV6-1 | NA | NA | TGTGCCAGCAGTGAGCCGGGAAATGAGCAGTTCTTC | CASSEPGNEQFF
TRBJ2-1 | TRBV19 | TRBD2 | once | TGTGCCAGTAGTATACTAAACTCAGGACTAGCGGGGTTTGAGAATGAGCAGTTCTTC | CASSILNSGLAGFENEQFF
TRBJ1-2 | TRBV11-1 | NA | NA | TGTGCCAGCAGCCTAACAGAGGAGAACTATGGCTACACCTTC | CASSLTEENYGYTF
TRBJ2-7 | TRBV6-4 | NA | NA | TGTGCCACCAACAACCCCGGGACTCCAACCTACGAGCAGTACTTC | CATNNPGTPTYEQYF
TRBJ1-6 | TRBV2 | NA | NA | TGTGCCAGCAGGGCAGAGCTGGGTTCACCCCTCCACTTT | CASRAELGSPLHF
TRBJ2-7 | TRBV4-2 | TRBD2 | NA | TGTGCCAGCAGCCCCAGGACTAGCGAGACCTACGAGCAGTACTTC | CASSPRTSETYEQYF
TRBJ2-2 | TRBV27 | NA | NA | TGTGCCAGCAGTTTAAGAGCAGGGGAAATGGCGAACACCGGGGAGCTGTTTTTT | CASSLRAGEMANTGELFF
TRBJ2-7 | TRBV29-1 | NA | NA | TGCAGCGTGGGACCCAAAGGATACTACGAGCAGTACTTC | CSVGPKGYYEQYF
TRBJ1-1 | TRBV7-2 | NA | once | TGTGCCAGCAGCTTAAATGGGGGACGATACACTGAAGCTTTCTTT | CASSLNGGRYTEAFF
TRBJ1-2 | TRBV6-5 | NA | NA | TGTGCCAGCAAAACAGGGAGTTATGGCTACACCTTC | CASKTGSYGYTF
TRBJ1-3 | TRBV28 | NA | NA | TGTGCCAGCACCCTGGGTCTCGGAAACACCATATATTTT | CASTLGLGNTIYF
TRBJ2-7 | TRBV3-1/TRBV3-2 | TRBD1 | NA | TGTGCCAGCAGCCAATGGACAGGGGGCATCAACGAGCAGTACTTC | CASSQWTGGINEQYF
TRBJ2-3 | TRBV6-5 | NA | NA | TGTGCCACTACACTCGCAGATACGCAGTATTTT | CATTLADTQYF
TRBJ2-7 | TRBV29-1 | TRBD1 | NA | TGCAGCGTTGAAGAGGCGGCAGGGGGCTACGAGCAGTACTTC | CSVEEAAGGYEQYF
TRBJ2-2 | TRBV11-3 | NA | NA | TGTGCCAGCAGCTTATTCCCCGCCGGAACCGGGGAGCTGTTTTTT | CASSLFPAGTGELFF
TRBJ2-5 | TRBV4-1 | NA | NA | TGCGCCAGCAGCCAAGAAACTGGATGGGAAGAGACCCAGTACTTC | CASSQETGWEETQYF
TRBJ2-1 | TRBV28 | NA | NA | TGTGCCAGCAGTCATTACACCTACAATGAGCAGTTCTTC | CASSHYTYNEQFF
TRBJ2-5 | TRBV5-1 | NA | NA | TGCGCCAGCAGCTTGGACCAAGAGACCCAGTACTTC | CASSLDQETQYF
TRBJ2-3 | TRBV3-1/TRBV3-2 | NA | NA | TGTGCCAGCAGCCACCTAGCTAGCACAGATACGCAGTATTTT | CASSHLASTDTQYF
TRBJ1-3 | TRBV27 | TRBD1 | NA | TGTGCCAGCAGTATACAGGGGGAGAAGGGAAACACCATATATTTT | CASSIQGEKGNTIYF
TRBJ2-1 | TRBV19 | TRBD2 | NA | TGTGCCAGTAGTATTAGCGGGAGGGCCCATGAGCAGTTCTTC | CASSISGRAHEQFF
TRBJ1-5 | TRBV27 | NA | NA | TGTGCCAGCAGTTATCTTGGGGGCAATCAGCCCCAGCATTTT | CASSYLGGNQPQHF
TRBJ1-1 | TRBV28 | NA | few | TGTGCCAGCAGAAAGATCGGGACGAACACTGAAGCTTTCTTT | CASRKIGTNTEAFF
TRBJ1-2 | TRBV7-8 | TRBD1 | NA | TGTGCCAGCAACCCAGGACAGGGGTATGGCTACACCTTC | CASNPGQGYGYTF
TRBJ1-2 | TRBV7-2 | NA | few | TGTGCCAGCAGCTTATTGGGGCCAGGGGCCGGCTATGGCTACACCTTC | CASSLLGPGAGYGYTF
TRBJ2-7 | TRBV10-2 | NA | NA | TGCGCCAGCAGTGCCTTGCAAGGAGGCGAGCAGTACTTC | CASSALQGGEQYF
TRBJ1-2 | TRBV10-3 | NA | NA | TGTGCCATCAGCGATCAGAGTGACTATGGCTACACCTTC | CAISDQSDYGYTF
TRBJ2-7 | TRBV4-3 | NA | NA | TGCGCCAGCAGCCAACACAGGGACTACGAGCAGTACTTC | CASSQHRDYEQYF
TRBJ2-7 | TRBV5-4 | TRBD1 | NA | TGTGCCAGCTCCCCGTCCAGGACAGGCGGCTACGAGCAGTACTTC | CASSPSRTGGYEQYF
TRBJ2-4 | TRBV19 | TRBD2 | once | TGTGCCAGTAGACCCGGGACTAGACTAAACATTCAGTACTTC | CASRPGTRLNIQYF
TRBJ2-6 | TRBV4-3 | NA | NA | TGCGCCAGCAGCCAAGCTGAGGGCTCTGGGGCCAACGTCCTGACTTTC | CASSQAEGSGANVLTF
TRBJ2-7 | TRBV5-6 | NA | NA | TGTGCCAGCAGCTGGGGGGTCGAGCAGTACTTC | CASSWGVEQYF
TRBJ2-7 | TRBV18 | NA | once | TGTGCCAGCTCACCAGAAACTAGCTCGAACTACGAGCAGTACTTC | CASSPETSSNYEQYF
TRBJ2-7 | TRBV28 | TRBD2 | NA | TGTGCCAGCAGTTTCCGACTAGCCCGGTCCTACGAGCAGTACTTC | CASSFRLARSYEQYF
TRBJ2-6 | TRBV5-4 | NA | NA | TGTGCCGGTGGGCTTAGGGACGGCAACTCTGGGGCCAACGTCCTGACTTTC | CAGGLRDGNSGANVLTF
TRBJ2-1 | TRBV15 | TRBD2 | NA | TGTGCCACCAGCCCTACTAGCGGGGAGTCGTACAATGAGCAGTTCTTC | CATSPTSGESYNEQFF
TRBJ1-5 | TRBV2 | NA | once | TGTGCCAGCAGTGAACGGCATTTTAGCAATCAGCCCCAGCATTTT | CASSERHFSNQPQHF
TRBJ1-1 | TRBV11-3 | NA | once | TGTGCCAGCAGCGTAGTACCGAACACTGAAGCTTTCTTT | CASSVVPNTEAFF
TRBJ1-5 | TRBV10-3 | TRBD1 | NA | TGTGCCACCACTGACAGGGTCAATCAGCCCCAGCATTTT | CATTDRVNQPQHF
TRBJ1-6 | TRBV28 | NA | NA | TGTGCCAGCAGCCCTAACTCACAGGGAACACCCCTCCACTTT | CASSPNSQGTPLHF
TRBJ2-7 | TRBV5-1 | TRBD2 | once | TGCGCCAGCAGCTCCGTCCTAGCGGGGGCTCGCTACGAGCAGTACTTC | CASSSVLAGARYEQYF
TRBJ2-7 | TRBV11-2 | NA | few | TGTGCCAGCAGCTTATTCGGGGCGGACTCTGGCTACGAGCAGTACTTC | CASSLFGADSGYEQYF
TRBJ1-1 | TRBV6-5 | TRBD1 | NA | TGTGCCAGCAGTCGACAGGGTCGAACTGAAGCTTTCTTT | CASSRQGRTEAFF